Following are 18 T cell receptor beta chains from one sample sequenced in a study of vaccination and CD4 T cells after COVID-19. The antigens for these receptors are not known. Noted treatment: roughly 10-day PBMC culture with coronavirus spike peptide pools or control peptides (ViraFEST assay). Scientists ran DNA taken from cultured CD4+ T cells through the Oncomine TCR Beta short-read assay for sequencing. TCRdb re-called the PCR reads with MiXCR, one entry per CDR3 protein. In the table there are 23,000 or so distinct CDR3 sequences, approximately 64% of which are singletons. The sample was CD4+ T cells from blood, cultured in vitro, taken after SARS-CoV-2 vaccination. The receptors stem from a human donor who received a COVID-19 vaccine.

The rearrangement links TRBV20-1 to TRBJ1-1; D is undetermined. The CDR3 consists of 11 residues. V shed 3 bases and J shed 5 bases, with 7 bases lying between them. Germline CDR1 reads DFQATT; CDR2 reads SNEGSKA (reference sequence). CDR3 coding DNA: TGCAGTGCTAGCCCTGGGACTGAAGCTTTCTTT. The encoded protein is CSASPGTEAFF.

This chain connects TRBV6-2 or TRBV6-3 to TRBJ1-2; possibly TRBD1 for D (6 bases). V was clipped by 6 bases and J by 5 bases, with 13 bases between them. This CDR3 has 13 amino acids. CDR1 is MNHEY, CDR2 SVGEGT, per germline. CDR3 sequence (DNA): TGTGCCAGCAGCGCCGGGACACGATATGGCTACACCTTC. It codes for CASSAGTRYGYTF.

This chain links TRBV5-4 with TRBJ2-3; D not resolved. The germline V gene has CDR1 SGHNT and CDR2 YYREEE (reference sequence). The CDR3 is 13 residues long. V lost 4 bases to trimming and J lost 0 bases, with 6 bases between them. The CDR3 bases are TGTGCCAGCAGCATCCATAGCACAGATACGCAGTATTTT. Its translation is CASSIHSTDTQYF.

The CDR3 nucleotides are TGTGCCAGCAGCTTAACCGGGACAGGATCACCCCTCCACTTT. It codes for CASSLTGTGSPLHF. The chain employs TRBV7-2 and TRBJ1-6, with 8 bases lining up with TRBD1. V lost 2 bases and J lost 10; bases outside the gene matches: 4. The CDR3 spans 14 residues. The V gene's germline CDR1 is SGHTA and CDR2 FQGNSA.

Only a few counts were recorded for this clonotype. The chain joins TRBV24-1 to TRBJ1-2, with D unresolved. V lost 5 bases, J lost 5 bases, and 14 bases lay in between. CDR1 and CDR2 from the germline V gene are KGHDR and SFDVKD. The CDR3 is 14 residues long. CDR3 bases: TGTGCCACCAGTGCCTCTCGGGCTCCATATGGCTACACCTTC. Its translation: CATSASRAPYGYTF.

This clonotype turned up a few times. V gene TRBV20-1 combines with J gene TRBJ1-1, with no clear D. The CDR3 is made up of 15 amino acids. Germline CDR1 DFQATT, CDR2 SNEGSKA (reference sequence). V dropped 3 bases and J dropped 0 bases, with 14 bases sitting between them. CDR3 sequence: CSARADGRLNTEAFF. In DNA form, the CDR3 reads TGCAGTGCTAGGGCCGACGGACGGTTGAACACTGAAGCTTTCTTT.

The chain has TRBV12-3 or TRBV12-4 and TRBJ2-7; no clear D gene. The CDR3 has 14 residues. The germline V and J ends were trimmed by 2 bases and 6 bases, with 14 bases remaining between them. CDR3 sequence reads: CASSLSAELGEQYF. The DNA for the CDR3 is TGTGCCAGCAGTTTATCGGCCGAACTGGGCGAGCAGTACTTC.

V usage is TRBV5-1 and J usage is TRBJ2-5; 8 bases align to TRBD2. Unmatched junction bases numbered 1, after V lost 1 base and J lost 2 bases. This CDR3 is built from 14 residues. Germline V gene data show CDR1 as SGHRS and CDR2 as YFSETQ. The CDR3 loop reads CASSLLAGQETQYF. CDR3 in DNA: TGCGCCAGCAGCTTGTTAGCGGGGCAAGAGACCCAGTACTTC.

The chain joins TRBV19 to TRBJ2-6; tentatively, D is TRBD1 (5 bases). CDR1 and CDR2 (germline): LNHDA, SQIVND (reference sequence). CDR3 length: 16 amino acids. The germline V and J ends were trimmed by 4 bases and 3 bases, with 13 bases remaining between them. CDR3 in amino acids: CASSSRKGVGANVLTF. The CDR3 nucleotides are TGTGCCAGTAGTAGCCGGAAAGGGGTTGGGGCCAACGTCCTGACTTTC.

This chain joins TRBV6-1 and TRBJ2-5, with D hard to call. The CDR3 contains 14 residues. Per germline, CDR1 MNHNS and CDR2 SASEGT. Trimming took off 4 bases at V and 1 base at J, with 10 bases between the two ends. CDR3 protein: CASSVISRQETQYF. The CDR3 DNA is TGTGCCAGCAGTGTAATAAGTCGCCAAGAGACCCAGTACTTC.

This clonotype was recorded a few times. V usage is TRBV20-1 and J usage is TRBJ2-1, with 9 nucleotides matching TRBD2. Germline V gene sequence: CDR1 DFQATT, CDR2 SNEGSKA (reference sequence). With V trimmed by 1 base and J by 15 bases, 7 bases remained unmatched. The CDR3 covers 12 residues. The CDR3 nucleotides read TGCAGTGCTAGAGGAAGCGGGGGGATGGTGTTCTTC. Translation: CSARGSGGMVFF.

This chain uses TRBV7-9 with TRBJ1-2, with 9 bases lining up with TRBD1. V lost 6 bases, J lost 5 bases, and 7 bases stayed unmatched. This CDR3 contains 14 residues. Germline V gives CDR1 SEHNR, CDR2 FQNEAQ (reference sequence). The CDR3 DNA reads as TGTGCCAGCAGGTCTACCGGGACAGGGTATGGCTACACCTTC. This codes for CASRSTGTGYGYTF. Full variable domain (remainder filled in from reference TRBV7-9 and TRBJ1-2): DTGVSQNPRHKITKRGQNVTFRCDPISEHNRLYWYRQTLGQGPEFLTYFQNEAQLEKSRLLSDRFSAERPKGSFSTLEIQRTEQGDSAMYLCASRSTGTGYGYTFGSGTRLTVV.

This clonotype was seen more than once but under ten times. The chain employs TRBV20-1 and TRBJ2-3, with D perhaps TRBD1 or TRBD2 (5 bases each). Germline V gene sequence: CDR1 DFQATT, CDR2 SNEGSKA (reference sequence). V lost 6 bases and J lost 6, with 22 bases in between. CDR3 length: 15 residues. In DNA, the CDR3 is TGCAGTGCCCCTAAAGGGCAGGGAAGAGGGGATACGCAGTATTTT. This translates into CSAPKGQGRGDTQYF.

The genes are TRBV6-1 and TRBJ2-7; TRBD2 aligns across 9 bases. This CDR3 is 14 amino acids long. V was clipped by 6 bases and J by 4 bases; unmatched bases: 7. Germline assignment: CDR1 MNHNS and CDR2 SASEGT. Written as DNA, the CDR3 is TGTGCCAGCAGCCTGGCGGGGGGGCCTTACGAGCAGTACTTC. The encoded protein is CASSLAGGPYEQYF.

The chain has TRBV20-1 and TRBJ2-5; 10 positions agree with TRBD2. Germline trimming cut 5 bases from V and 3 bases from J; bases unmatched to any gene: 9. Germline lookup yields CDR1 DFQATT and CDR2 SNEGSKA (reference sequence). The CDR3 totals 15 residues. CDR3 loop: CSAASRLAGEETQYF. For the CDR3, the DNA is TGCAGTGCTGCCAGTAGGCTAGCGGGGGAAGAGACCCAGTACTTC.

V usage is TRBV20-1 and J usage is TRBJ2-2, with 7 positions matching TRBD1. The germline CDR1 and CDR2 sequences are DFQATT and SNEGSKA (reference sequence). The CDR3 runs 16 residues. The V and J ends lost 0 bases and 0 bases, in that order; junction bases with no gene match: 4. The CDR3 reads CSARDTGVSNTGELFF. CDR3 nucleotides: TGCAGTGCTAGAGACACAGGGGTTTCGAACACCGGGGAGCTGTTTTTT.

The chain employs TRBV6-1 and TRBJ1-3; possibly TRBD1 for D (6 bases). The CDR3 sequence is 16 residues long. Germline V gene lookup returns CDR1 MNHNS and CDR2 SASEGT. V was shortened by 8 bases and J by 3 bases, with 20 bases between the two germline ends. CDR3 sequence (DNA): TGTGCCAGCGTGAGACACTCCGAGGGGGTTGGAAACACCATATATTTT. This codes for CASVRHSEGVGNTIYF.

Here the CDR3 reads CSAGTSGGTDTQYF. Here the CDR3 DNA reads TGCAGTGCGGGGACTAGCGGGGGCACAGATACGCAGTATTTT. V and J are TRBV20-1 and TRBJ2-3; 13 nucleotides line up with TRBD2. Looked up from germline, CDR1 is DFQATT and CDR2 is SNEGSKA (reference sequence). Trimming cost V 6 bases and J 1 base; bases outside gene matches: 1. The CDR3 has 14 residues.